This T cell receptor (beta chain) was recorded in a study of cytomegalovirus exposure and HLA in healthy donors. Deletions cut 3 bases from V and 7 bases from J, with 13 bases between. This CDR3 region has 14 residues. Germline V CDR1 and CDR2: SGHDN, FVKESK. The PCR made use of 60 Vbeta and 13 Jbeta primers. The assay was immunoSEQ multiplex PCR, and TCRdb's table has in-frame clones only and misses some. The sample records about 130,000 clones, 65% to 80% being singletons. The clonotype was recovered from a man younger than 40 in good health and CMV-seronegative. Source material: PBMCs. The chain combines TRBV14 with TRBJ2-1; D possibly corresponds to TRBD2 (6 bases). The CDR3 DNA reads as TGTGCCAGCAGCCACGGGGACTGGCTTAATGAGCAGTTCTTC. Its protein product is CASSHGDWLNEQFF.